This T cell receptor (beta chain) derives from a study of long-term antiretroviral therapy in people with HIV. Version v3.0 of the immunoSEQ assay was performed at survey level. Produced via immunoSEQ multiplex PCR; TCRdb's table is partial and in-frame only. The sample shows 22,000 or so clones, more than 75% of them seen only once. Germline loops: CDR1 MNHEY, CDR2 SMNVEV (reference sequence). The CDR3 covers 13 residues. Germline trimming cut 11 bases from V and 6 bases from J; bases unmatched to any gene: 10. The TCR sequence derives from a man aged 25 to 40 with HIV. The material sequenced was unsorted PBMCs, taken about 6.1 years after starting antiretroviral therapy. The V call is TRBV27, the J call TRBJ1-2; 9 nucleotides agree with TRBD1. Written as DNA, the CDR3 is TGTGCCGGCCCTAGGGACAGGGTAGATGGCTACACCTTC. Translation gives CAGPRDRVDGYTF.